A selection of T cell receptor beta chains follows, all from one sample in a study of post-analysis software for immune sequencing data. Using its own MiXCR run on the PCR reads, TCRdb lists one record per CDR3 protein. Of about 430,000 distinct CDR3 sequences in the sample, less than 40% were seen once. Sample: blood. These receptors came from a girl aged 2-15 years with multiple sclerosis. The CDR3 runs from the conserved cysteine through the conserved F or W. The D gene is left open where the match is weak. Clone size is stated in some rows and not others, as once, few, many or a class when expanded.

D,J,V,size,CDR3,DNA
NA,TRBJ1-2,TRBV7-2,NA,CASSLGWVVYGYTF,TGTGCCAGCAGCTTGGGGTGGGTTGTCTATGGCTACACCTTC
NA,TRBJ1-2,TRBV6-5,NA,CASSWGGVHGYTF,TGTGCCAGCAGTTGGGGGGGTGTTCATGGCTACACCTTC
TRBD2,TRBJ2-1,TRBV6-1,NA,CASSQAGEGRNEQFF,TGTGCCAGCAGTCAAGCGGGAGAGGGGCGCAATGAGCAGTTCTTC
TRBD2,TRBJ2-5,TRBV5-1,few,CASNQLASQETQYF,TGCGCCAGCAACCAACTAGCGTCCCAAGAGACCCAGTACTTC
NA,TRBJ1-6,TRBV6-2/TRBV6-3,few,CASSSAAASPLHF,TGTGCCAGCAGTTCGGCCGCAGCTTCACCCCTCCACTTT
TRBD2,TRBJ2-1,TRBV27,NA,CASSSFQRVVGGGEQFF,TGTGCCAGCAGTTCCTTCCAACGGGTGGTGGGGGGAGGGGAGCAGTTCTTC
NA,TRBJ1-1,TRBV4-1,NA,CASSRLNEAFF,TGCGCCAGCAGCCGTCTGAATGAAGCTTTCTTT
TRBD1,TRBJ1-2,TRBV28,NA,CASRFPTGEYYGYTF,TGTGCCAGCAGATTCCCGACAGGGGAATACTATGGCTACACCTTC
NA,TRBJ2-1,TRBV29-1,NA,CSVLGTASSYNEQFF,TGCAGCGTTCTCGGGACGGCGAGCTCCTACAATGAGCAGTTCTTC
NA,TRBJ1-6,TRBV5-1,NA,CASSLWGRDNSPLHF,TGCGCCAGCAGCCTCTGGGGGAGAGATAATTCACCCCTCCACTTT
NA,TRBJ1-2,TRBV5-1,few,CASSLVRGYGYTF,TGCGCCAGCAGCTTGGTTCGGGGCTATGGCTACACCTTC
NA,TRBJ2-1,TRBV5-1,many,CASSLEGGWNSNEQFF,TGCGCCAGCAGCTTAGAAGGGGGTTGGAACAGCAATGAGCAGTTCTTC
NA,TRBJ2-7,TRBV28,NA,CASSTYGIPAPYEQYF,TGTGCCAGCAGTACTTACGGGATCCCAGCCCCCTACGAGCAGTACTTC
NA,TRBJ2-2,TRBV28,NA,CASSLWIAPPGGELFF,TGTGCCAGCAGTTTATGGATAGCCCCTCCAGGCGGGGAGCTGTTTTTT
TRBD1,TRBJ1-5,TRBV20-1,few,CSARQGAGVQPQHF,TGCAGTGCTAGGCAGGGGGCCGGAGTCCAGCCCCAGCATTTT
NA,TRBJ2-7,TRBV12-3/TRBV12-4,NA,CASSFGWGANEQYF,TGTGCCAGCAGTTTTGGGTGGGGGGCGAACGAGCAGTACTTC
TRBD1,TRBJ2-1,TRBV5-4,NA,CASSAQQGSSETQFF,TGTGCCAGCAGCGCCCAACAGGGGTCGTCTGAGACCCAGTTCTTC
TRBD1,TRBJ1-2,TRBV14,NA,CASSQDLAVTGAGPNYGYTF,TGTGCCAGCAGCCAAGATTTGGCGGTTACAGGGGCCGGTCCTAACTATGGCTACACCTTC
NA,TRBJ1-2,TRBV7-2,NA,CASSLLGGPLGYTF,TGTGCCAGCAGCTTATTGGGAGGGCCCTTAGGCTACACCTTC
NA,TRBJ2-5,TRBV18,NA,CASGSGESSEQYF,TGTGCCAGCGGTTCCGGCGAATCGAGTGAGCAGTACTTC
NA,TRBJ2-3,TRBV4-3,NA,CASSQDPPGGTDTQYF,TGCGCCAGCAGCCAAGATCCCCCTGGCGGCACAGATACGCAGTATTTT
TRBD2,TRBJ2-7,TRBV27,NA,CASSSRLASGRGSYEQYF,TGTGCCAGCAGTTCCCGTCTCGCGAGCGGGAGGGGGTCCTACGAGCAGTACTTC
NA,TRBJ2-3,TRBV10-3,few,CAISESHLTDTQYF,TGTGCCATCAGTGAGTCTCACCTCACAGATACGCAGTATTTT
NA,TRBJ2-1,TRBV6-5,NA,CASSYSAPPGNEQFF,TGTGCCAGCAGTTACTCTGCCCCTCCGGGAAATGAGCAGTTCTTC
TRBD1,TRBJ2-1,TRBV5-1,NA,CASRRRGLSSYNEQFF,TGCGCCAGCAGAAGAAGGGGGCTCTCATCCTACAATGAGCAGTTCTTC
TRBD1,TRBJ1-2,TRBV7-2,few,CASSFGQGGGYTF,TGTGCCAGCAGCTTTGGACAGGGTGGGGGCTACACCTTC
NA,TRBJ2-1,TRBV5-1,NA,CASSLGGFKANEQFF,TGCGCCAGCAGCTTGGGCGGGTTTAAGGCCAATGAGCAGTTCTTC
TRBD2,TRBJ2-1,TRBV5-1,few,CASSPGTSGGIDEQFF,TGCGCCAGCAGCCCCGGGACTAGCGGGGGGATCGATGAGCAGTTCTTC
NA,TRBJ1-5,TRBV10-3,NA,CAISPRIHQPQHF,TGTGCCATCAGCCCTCGGATTCATCAGCCCCAGCATTTT
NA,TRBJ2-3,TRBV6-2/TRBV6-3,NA,CASSLGTPTQYF,TGTGCCAGCAGTCTCGGGACACCTACGCAGTATTTT
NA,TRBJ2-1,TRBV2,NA,CASIRGPETGQFF,TGTGCCAGCATCCGGGGTCCTGAAACGGGGCAGTTCTTC
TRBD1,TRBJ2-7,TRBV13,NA,CASSLRTGGSYEQYF,TGTGCCAGCAGCCTCCGGACAGGGGGCTCCTACGAGCAGTACTTC
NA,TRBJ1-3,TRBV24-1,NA,CATSDPRQGNTIYF,TGTGCCACCAGTGATCCACGACAGGGAAACACCATATATTTT
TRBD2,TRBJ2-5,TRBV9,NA,CASSPKGELAGGQETQYF,TGTGCCAGCAGCCCCAAAGGGGAGCTAGCGGGAGGTCAAGAGACCCAGTACTTC
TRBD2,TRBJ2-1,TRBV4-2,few,CASSSSGGAPFF,TGTGCCAGCAGCTCTAGCGGGGGGGCCCCGTTCTTC
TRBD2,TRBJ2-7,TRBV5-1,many,CASSLAGSIYEQYF,TGTGCCAGCAGCTTAGCGGGATCCATATACGAGCAGTACTTC
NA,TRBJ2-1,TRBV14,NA,CASSQDQLLGEQFF,TGTGCCAGCAGCCAAGATCAATTGTTAGGTGAGCAGTTCTTC
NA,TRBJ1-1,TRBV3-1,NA,CASSLVNSEAFF,TGTGCCAGCAGCCTAGTCAACAGTGAAGCTTTCTTT
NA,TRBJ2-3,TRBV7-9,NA,CASLGEGSLTDTQYF,TGTGCCAGCCTAGGCGAGGGGTCCCTCACAGATACGCAGTATTTT
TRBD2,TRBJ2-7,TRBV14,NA,CASSRGLVPAYEQYF,TGTGCCAGCAGCCGAGGACTAGTTCCCGCTTACGAGCAGTACTTC
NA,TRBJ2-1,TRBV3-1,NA,CASSQDPSDYNEQFF,TGTGCCAGCAGCCAAGATCCAAGCGACTACAATGAGCAGTTCTTC
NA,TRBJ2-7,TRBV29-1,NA,CSVGEYEQYF,TGCAGCGTTGGGGAATACGAGCAGTACTTC
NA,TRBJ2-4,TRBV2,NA,CASSSTSQRNIQYF,TGTGCCAGCAGTTCCACATCCCAACGGAACATTCAGTACTTC
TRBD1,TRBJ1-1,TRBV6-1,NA,CASSVKQGYVKNTEAFF,TGTGCCAGCAGTGTGAAACAGGGGTACGTAAAGAACACTGAAGCTTTCTTT